The clone carrying this T cell receptor beta chain has at least ten counts. What it binds is unknown. This specimen comes from a study of T-cell reconstitution after alpha-beta-depleted transplantation in children. The CDR3 has 13 amino acids. CDR1 SGHTA and CDR2 FQGNSA come from the germline V gene. V was shortened by 2 bases and J by 5 bases, with 7 bases between the two germline ends. Study outcomes and limitations: Some patients owed their high day-60 TCRbeta diversity to surviving recipient T cells and thymic progenitors.

This sample's TCRbeta library carried unique molecular identifier barcodes. TCRdb re-called the PCR reads through MiXCR, storing one row per CDR3 protein. Here the sample spans approximately 800,000 distinct CDR3 sequences, 16% being singletons. V and J are TRBV7-2 and TRBJ2-1; D is undetermined. Sequenced here: PBMCs, mostly from graft donor cells, sampled 360 days after TCRalphabeta/CD19-depleted stem cell transplant. The TCR comes from a male patient younger than 18 who had a stem cell transplant for acute lymphoblastic leukemia, so the T cells may come from the graft donor. The CDR3 loop is CASSLTPDNEQFF. CDR3 sequence (DNA): TGTGCCAGCAGCTTAACTCCCGACAATGAGCAGTTCTTC. The full variable domain, in which reference TRBV7-2 and TRBJ2-1 provide the parts outside the CDR3, is GAGVSQSPSNKVTEKGKDVELRCDPISGHTALYWYRQSLGQGLEFLIYFQGNSAPDKSGLPSDRFSAERTGGSVSTLTIQRTQQEDSAVYLCASSLTPDNEQFFGPGTRLTVL.